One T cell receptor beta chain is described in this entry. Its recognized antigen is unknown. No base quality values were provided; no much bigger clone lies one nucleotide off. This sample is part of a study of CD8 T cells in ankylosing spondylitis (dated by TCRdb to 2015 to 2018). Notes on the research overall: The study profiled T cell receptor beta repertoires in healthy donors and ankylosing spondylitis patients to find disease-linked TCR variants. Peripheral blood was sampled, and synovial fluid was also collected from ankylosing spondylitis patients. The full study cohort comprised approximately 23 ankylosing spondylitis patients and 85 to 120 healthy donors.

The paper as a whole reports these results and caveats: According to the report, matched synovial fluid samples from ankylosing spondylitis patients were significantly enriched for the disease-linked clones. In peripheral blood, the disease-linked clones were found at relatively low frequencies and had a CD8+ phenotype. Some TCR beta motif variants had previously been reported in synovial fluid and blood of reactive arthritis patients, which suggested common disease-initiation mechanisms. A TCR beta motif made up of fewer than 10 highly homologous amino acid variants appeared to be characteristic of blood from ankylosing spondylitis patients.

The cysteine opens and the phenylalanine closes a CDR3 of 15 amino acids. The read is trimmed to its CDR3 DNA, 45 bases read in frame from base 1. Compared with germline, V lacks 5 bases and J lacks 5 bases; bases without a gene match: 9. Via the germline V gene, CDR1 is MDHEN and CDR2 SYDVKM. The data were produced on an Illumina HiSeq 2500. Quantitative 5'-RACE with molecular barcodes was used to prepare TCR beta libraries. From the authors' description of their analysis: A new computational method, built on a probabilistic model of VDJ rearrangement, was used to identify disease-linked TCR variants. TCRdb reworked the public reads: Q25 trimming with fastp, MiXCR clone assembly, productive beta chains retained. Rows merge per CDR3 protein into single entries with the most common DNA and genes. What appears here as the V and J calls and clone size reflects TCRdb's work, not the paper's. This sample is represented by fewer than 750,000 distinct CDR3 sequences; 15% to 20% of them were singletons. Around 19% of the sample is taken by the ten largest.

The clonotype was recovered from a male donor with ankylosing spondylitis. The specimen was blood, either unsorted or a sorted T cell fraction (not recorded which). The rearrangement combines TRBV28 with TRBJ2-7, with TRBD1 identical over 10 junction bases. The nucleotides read TGTGCCAGCAGTGATCCGGGACAGGGGAAACACGAGCAGTACTTC. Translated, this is CASSDPGQGKHEQYF.